The T cell receptor (beta chain) under discussion was sequenced for a study of CD8 T cells in Susac syndrome. A quantity of roughly 0.5 to 1 ug RNA underwent reverse transcription using random hexamers. TCRdb reprocessed the immunoSEQ multiplex PCR reads with MiXCR, giving one entry per CDR3 protein. This table has 180,000 or so distinct CDR3 sequences, around 94% appearing once. Sequencing of TCR beta covered CD8+ and CD4+ T cells obtained from blood. The CDR3 has 14 residues. V was shortened by 3 bases and J by 4 bases, with 10 bases between the two germline ends. From germline, CDR1 is MDHEN and CDR2 SYDVKM.

The specimen was CD4+ T cells from PBMCs. The genes are TRBV28 and TRBJ2-1, with D possibly matching TRBD1 (6 bases). The sequence came from a human donor in good health. The CDR3 here is CASSFGQGYNEQFF. The CDR3, as DNA: TGTGCCAGCAGTTTTGGGCAGGGGTACAATGAGCAGTTCTTC.